This T cell receptor beta chain comes out of a study of T cell changes during pregnancy in multiple sclerosis. V was pared by 10 bases and J by 1 base, with 13 bases between. CDR1 and CDR2 (germline): MNHEY, SMNVEV (reference sequence). This CDR3 is built from 13 residues. Profiled with immunoSEQ multiplex PCR; TCRdb holds only in-frame clones, not every one. The sample holds about 93,000 clones, 91% seen once. Sequencing used peripheral blood, obtained after pregnancy. The sequence came from a female donor in good health, enrolled as a control in a pregnancy study. The rearrangement uses TRBV27 and TRBJ1-2; D might be TRBD1 (6 bases). The CDR3 region is CATMRGSNYGYTF. As DNA, the CDR3 is TGTGCCACCATGAGGGGGAGTAACTATGGCTACACCTTC.